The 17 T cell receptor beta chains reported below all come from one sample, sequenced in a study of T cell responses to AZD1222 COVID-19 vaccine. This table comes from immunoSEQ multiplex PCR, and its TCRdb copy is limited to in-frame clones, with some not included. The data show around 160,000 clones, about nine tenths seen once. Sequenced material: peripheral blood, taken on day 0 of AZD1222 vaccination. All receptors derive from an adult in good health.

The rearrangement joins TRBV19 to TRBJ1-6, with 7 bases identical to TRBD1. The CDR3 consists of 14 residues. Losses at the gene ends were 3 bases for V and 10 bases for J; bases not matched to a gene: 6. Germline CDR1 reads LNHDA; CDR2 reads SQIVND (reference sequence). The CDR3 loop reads CASSMGQLRSPLHF. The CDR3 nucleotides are TGTGCCAGTAGTATGGGACAGCTTCGGTCACCCCTCCACTTT. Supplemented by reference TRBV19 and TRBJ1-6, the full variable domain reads DGGITQSPKYLFRKEGQNVTLSCEQNLNHDAMYWYRQDPGQGLRLIYYSQIVNDFQKGDIAEGYSVSREKKESFPLTVTSAQKNPTAFYLCASSMGQLRSPLHFGNGTRLTVT.

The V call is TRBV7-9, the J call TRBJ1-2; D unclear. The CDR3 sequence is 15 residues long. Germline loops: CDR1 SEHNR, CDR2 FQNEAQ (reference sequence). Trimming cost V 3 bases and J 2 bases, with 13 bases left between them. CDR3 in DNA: TGTGCCAGCAGCTTTGGGCCGGGCGGCAACTATGGCTACACCTTC. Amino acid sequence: CASSFGPGGNYGYTF.

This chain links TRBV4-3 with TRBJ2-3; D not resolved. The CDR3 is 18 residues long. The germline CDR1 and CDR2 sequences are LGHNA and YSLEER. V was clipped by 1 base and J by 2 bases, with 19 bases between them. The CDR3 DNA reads TGCGCCAGCAGCCAAGTCAGAGGCCAAGGAGCGCCCACAGATACGCAGTATTTT. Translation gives CASSQVRGQGAPTDTQYF.

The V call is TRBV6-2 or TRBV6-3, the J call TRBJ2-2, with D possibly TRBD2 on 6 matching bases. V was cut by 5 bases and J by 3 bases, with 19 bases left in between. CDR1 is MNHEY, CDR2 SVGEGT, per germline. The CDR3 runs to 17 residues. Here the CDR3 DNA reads TGTGCCAGCAGTCCGCACCCGACTAGTTTGGACACCGGGGAGCTGTTTTTT. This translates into CASSPHPTSLDTGELFF.

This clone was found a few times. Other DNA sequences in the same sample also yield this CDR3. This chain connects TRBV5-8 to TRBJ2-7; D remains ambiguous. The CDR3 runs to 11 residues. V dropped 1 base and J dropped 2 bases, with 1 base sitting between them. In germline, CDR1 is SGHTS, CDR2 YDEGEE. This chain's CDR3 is CASSLTYEQYF. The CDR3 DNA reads TGTGCCAGCAGCTTGACCTACGAGCAGTACTTC.

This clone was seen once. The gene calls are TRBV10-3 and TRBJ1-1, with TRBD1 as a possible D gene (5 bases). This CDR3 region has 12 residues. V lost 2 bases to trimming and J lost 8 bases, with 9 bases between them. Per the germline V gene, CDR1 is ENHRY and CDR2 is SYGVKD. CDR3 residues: CAISEQGTEAFF. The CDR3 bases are TGTGCCATCAGTGAGCAGGGTACAGAAGCTTTCTTT.

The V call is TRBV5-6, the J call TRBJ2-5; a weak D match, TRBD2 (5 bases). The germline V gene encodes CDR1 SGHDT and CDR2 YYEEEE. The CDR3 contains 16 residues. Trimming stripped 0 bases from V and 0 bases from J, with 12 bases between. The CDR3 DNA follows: TGTGCCAGCAGCTTGGCCTTGTCGGGGTACCAAGAGACCCAGTACTTC. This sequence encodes CASSLALSGYQETQYF.

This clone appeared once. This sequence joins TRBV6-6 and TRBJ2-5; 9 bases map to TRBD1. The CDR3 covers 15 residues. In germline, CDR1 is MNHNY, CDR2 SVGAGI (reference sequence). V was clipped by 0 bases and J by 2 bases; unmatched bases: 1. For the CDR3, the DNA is TGTGCCAGCAGTTACTCGGGGACAGGGCAAGAGACCCAGTACTTC. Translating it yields CASSYSGTGQETQYF.

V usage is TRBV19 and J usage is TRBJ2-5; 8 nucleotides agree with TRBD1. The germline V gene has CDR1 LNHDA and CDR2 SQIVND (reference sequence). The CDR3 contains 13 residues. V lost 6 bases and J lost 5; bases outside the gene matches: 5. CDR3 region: CASSRQGRETQYF. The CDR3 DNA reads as TGTGCCAGTAGCCGACAGGGGAGGGAGACCCAGTACTTC.

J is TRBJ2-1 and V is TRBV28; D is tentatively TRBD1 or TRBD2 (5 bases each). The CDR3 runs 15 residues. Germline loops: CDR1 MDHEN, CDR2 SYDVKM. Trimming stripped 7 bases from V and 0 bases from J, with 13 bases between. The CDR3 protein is CASIQWGTSYNEQFF. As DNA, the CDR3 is TGTGCCAGCATACAGTGGGGGACCTCCTACAATGAGCAGTTCTTC.

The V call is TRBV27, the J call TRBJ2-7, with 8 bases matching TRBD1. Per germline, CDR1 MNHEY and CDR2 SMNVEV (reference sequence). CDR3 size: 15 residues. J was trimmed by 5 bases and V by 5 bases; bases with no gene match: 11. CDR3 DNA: TGTGCCAGCAGTCAGACAGGGGTGCCTCCGGACGAGCAGTACTTC. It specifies CASSQTGVPPDEQYF.

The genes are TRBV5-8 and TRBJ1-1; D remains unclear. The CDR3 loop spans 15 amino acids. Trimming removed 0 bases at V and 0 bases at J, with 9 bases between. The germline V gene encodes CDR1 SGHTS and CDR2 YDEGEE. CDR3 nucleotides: TGTGCCAGCAGCTTGGCGGGCTTCATGAACACTGAAGCTTTCTTT. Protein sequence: CASSLAGFMNTEAFF.

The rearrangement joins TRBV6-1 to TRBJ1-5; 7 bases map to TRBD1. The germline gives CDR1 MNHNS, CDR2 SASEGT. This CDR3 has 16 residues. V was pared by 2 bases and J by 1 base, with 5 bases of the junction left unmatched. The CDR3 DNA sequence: TGTGCCAGCAGTGAACAGGGGGTATGGAGCAATCAGCCCCAGCATTTT. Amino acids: CASSEQGVWSNQPQHF.

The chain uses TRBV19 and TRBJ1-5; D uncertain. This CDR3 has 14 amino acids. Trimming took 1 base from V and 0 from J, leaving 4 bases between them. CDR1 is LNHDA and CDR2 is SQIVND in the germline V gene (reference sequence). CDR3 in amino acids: CASSIVISNQPQHF. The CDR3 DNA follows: TGTGCCAGTAGTATAGTGATTAGCAATCAGCCCCAGCATTTT.

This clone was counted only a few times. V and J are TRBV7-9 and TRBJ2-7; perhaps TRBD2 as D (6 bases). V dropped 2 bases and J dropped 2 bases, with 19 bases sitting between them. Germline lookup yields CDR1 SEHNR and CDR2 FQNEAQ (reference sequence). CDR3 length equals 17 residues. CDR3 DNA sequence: TGTGCCAGCAGCTTACAGGTCGGGAGCCGAAGGGCCTACGAGCAGTACTTC. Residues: CASSLQVGSRRAYEQYF.

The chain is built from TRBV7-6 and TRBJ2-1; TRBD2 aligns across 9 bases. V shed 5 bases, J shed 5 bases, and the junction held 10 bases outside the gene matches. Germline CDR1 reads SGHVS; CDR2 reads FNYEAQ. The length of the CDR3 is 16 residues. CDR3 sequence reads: CASSPKAGGLNNEQFF. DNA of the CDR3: TGTGCCAGCAGCCCCAAGGCGGGGGGGCTCAACAATGAGCAGTTCTTC.

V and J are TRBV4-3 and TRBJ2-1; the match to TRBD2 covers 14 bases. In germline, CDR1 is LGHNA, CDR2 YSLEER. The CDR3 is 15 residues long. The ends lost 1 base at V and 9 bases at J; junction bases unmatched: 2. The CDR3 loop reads CASSQVGLAGGEQFF. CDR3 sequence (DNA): TGCGCCAGCAGCCAAGTTGGACTAGCGGGAGGTGAGCAGTTCTTC.